A selection of T cell receptor beta chains follows, all from one sample in a study of blood T cell repertoires in COVID-19. Measured with immunoSEQ multiplex PCR; TCRdb has only the in-frame clones, and not every one. Among 68,000 or so clones listed, 85% to 90% were seen once. Source material: peripheral blood. Receptor source: a middle-aged man with acute or convalescent COVID-19. The CDR3 runs from the conserved cysteine through the conserved F or W. Each record gives: CDR3 length, J gene, D gene, V gene, clone size, CDR3 protein, CDR3 DNA. A D gene is named only where the DNA matches it firmly. The listing skips clone size in some rows; elsewhere it reads once, few, many or a size class.

14 TRBJ2-7 TRBD2 TRBV7-2 - CASTRTSGTGEQYF TGTGCCAGCACCCGGACTAGCGGCACTGGGGAGCAGTACTTC
15 TRBJ2-2 - TRBV7-8 - CASSLAQRRNGELFF TGTGCCAGCAGCCTTGCCCAGCGGCGTAACGGGGAGCTGTTTTTT
15 TRBJ2-3 TRBD2 TRBV5-1 - CASSGGGRVTDTQYF TGCGCCAGCAGCGGCGGGGGTCGGGTGACAGATACGCAGTATTTT
13 TRBJ1-1 - TRBV12-3/TRBV12-4 - CASTTGMYTEAFF TGTGCCAGCACTACGGGGATGTACACTGAAGCTTTCTTT
12 TRBJ2-2 - TRBV29-1 - CSALRVSGELFF TGCAGCGCTCTACGGGTTTCCGGGGAGCTGTTTTTT
13 TRBJ2-1 - TRBV5-1 - CASSLAMYNEQFF TGCGCCAGCAGTCTAGCCATGTACAATGAGCAGTTCTTC
14 TRBJ2-5 TRBD2 TRBV5-1 - CASRVLAGAETQYF TGCGCCAGCAGGGTTCTAGCGGGAGCAGAGACCCAGTACTTC
15 TRBJ1-4 TRBD1 TRBV2 - CASSATGKEGEKLFF TGTGCCAGCAGTGCGACAGGGAAAGAAGGTGAAAAACTGTTTTTT
15 TRBJ2-7 - TRBV4-3 few CASSQDVGGMYEQYF TGCGCCAGCAGCCAAGATGTAGGGGGAATGTACGAGCAGTACTTC
15 TRBJ1-2 TRBD1 TRBV5-5 - CASSQRTGTNYGYTF TGTGCCAGCAGCCAAAGGACAGGGACAAACTATGGCTACACCTTC
14 TRBJ2-5 - TRBV6-2/TRBV6-3 - CASSSRQRRETQYF TGTGCCAGCAGTTCTAGGCAGCGACGAGAGACCCAGTACTTC
13 TRBJ1-4 - TRBV12-3/TRBV12-4 - CASSLRENEKLFF TGTGCCAGCAGTTTACGGGAAAATGAAAAACTGTTTTTT
13 TRBJ1-2 - TRBV19 - CASRAGRGYGYTF TGTGCCAGTAGGGCGGGAAGGGGCTATGGCTACACCTTC
13 TRBJ2-5 TRBD1 TRBV5-1 - CASKGTEQETQYF TGCGCCAGCAAGGGGACAGAGCAAGAGACCCAGTACTTC
15 TRBJ2-2 TRBD1 TRBV11-3 - CASSLGQGFTGELFF TGTGCCAGCAGCTTGGGACAGGGGTTCACCGGGGAGCTGTTTTTT
12 TRBJ2-1 - TRBV2 - CASRVDSNEQFF TGTGCCAGCAGAGTCGACAGTAATGAGCAGTTCTTC
13 TRBJ1-2 - TRBV19 - CASSIAGAQGYTF TGTGCCAGTAGTATTGCGGGGGCGCAGGGCTACACCTTC
16 TRBJ1-5 - TRBV28 - CASSFLRYHSNQPQHF TGTGCCAGCAGTTTCCTCCGCTACCATAGCAATCAGCCCCAGCATTTT
15 TRBJ1-1 TRBD1 TRBV7-2 - CASSPLTGANTEAFF TGTGCCAGCAGCCCATTGACAGGGGCGAACACTGAAGCTTTCTTT
13 TRBJ1-1 - TRBV25-1 - CASSVGGDRPAFF TGTGCCAGCAGTGTGGGAGGGGACCGTCCGGCTTTCTTT
15 TRBJ1-6 TRBD1 TRBV28 - CASRYAGQGGSPLHF TGTGCCAGCAGATACGCGGGACAGGGGGGTTCACCCCTCCACTTT
11 TRBJ1-2 - TRBV6-1 once CASSESVGYTF TGTGCCAGCAGTGAATCGGTTGGCTACACCTTC
12 TRBJ1-2 - TRBV6-5 - CASRSGHGGYTF TGTGCCAGCAGGTCGGGACACGGGGGCTACACCTTC
15 TRBJ2-7 TRBD1 TRBV3-1/TRBV3-2 once CASSQVGGQAYEQYF TGTGCCAGCAGCCAAGTTGGAGGACAGGCCTACGAGCAGTACTTC
16 TRBJ1-1 TRBD1 TRBV5-1 - CASSRDGTAVNTEAFF TGCGCCAGCAGCAGGGATGGGACAGCAGTGAACACTGAAGCTTTCTTT
13 TRBJ2-2 - TRBV7-3 - CASSNTGSGELFF TGTGCCAGCAGCAATACAGGGTCGGGGGAGCTGTTTTTT
15 TRBJ2-7 TRBD1 TRBV11-3 - CASSLGTGNLYEQYF TGTGCCAGCAGCTTGGGGACAGGGAATCTTTACGAGCAGTACTTC
15 TRBJ1-5 TRBD1 TRBV28 - CASSQTGARDQPQHF TGTGCCAGCAGTCAGACAGGGGCCCGGGACCAGCCCCAGCATTTT
20 TRBJ1-2 TRBD1 TRBV28 - CASSSAGVGDRAFTNYGYTF TGTGCCAGCAGTTCCGCAGGGGTGGGGGACAGGGCCTTCACTAACTATGGCTACACCTTC
14 TRBJ1-5 - TRBV2 - CASSAIGGNQPQHF TGTGCCAGCAGTGCAATCGGGGGTAATCAGCCCCAGCATTTT
15 TRBJ2-4 - TRBV19 - CASSPHIGGKNIQYF TGTGCCAGTAGTCCACACATAGGGGGCAAAAACATTCAGTACTTC
17 TRBJ2-7 - TRBV6-1 - CASSEALYLLSSYEQYF TGTGCCAGCAGTGAAGCCCTCTACCTTCTTAGCTCCTACGAGCAGTACTTC
14 TRBJ1-5 TRBD1 TRBV27 - CASSRDRFYQPQHF TGTGCCAGCAGTCGGGACAGGTTTTATCAGCCCCAGCATTTT
13 TRBJ2-3 TRBD2 TRBV29-1 once CSVAGLGTDTQYF TGCAGCGTTGCGGGACTAGGCACAGATACGCAGTATTTT